This T cell receptor beta chain derives from a study of blood T cell repertoires in COVID-19. Study-level background: In each case, the material was cDNA or gDNA derived from T cells, B-cell-depleted T cells, or PBMCs.

The germline gives CDR1 MDHEN, CDR2 SYDVKM. J lost 3 bases, V lost 2 bases, and 5 bases had no gene match. The CDR3 loop spans 16 amino acids. Self-reported history from a screening survey and questionnaire set each donor's cohort. TCRdb's copy holds only in-frame clones and misses some; the assay was immunoSEQ multiplex PCR. The table shows under 300,000 clones, with about 90% occurring only once. The rearrangement joins TRBV28 to TRBJ1-4; TRBD1 matches at 8 bases. Sequenced input: PBMCs or T cells enriched from blood (not recorded which). This TCR came from a woman aged 40 to 55 who had been exposed to COVID-19. The CDR3, as DNA: TGTGCCAGCAGTTTAGTACAGGGGGGAGCTAATGAAAAACTGTTTTTT. Translating it yields CASSLVQGGANEKLFF.